These 5 T cell receptor beta chains were sequenced from one sample in a study of human T cells and chemical hapten exposure. One entry per CDR3 protein, called by TCRdb with MiXCR from the RACE reads. The sample gives 300,000 to 450,000 distinct CDR3 sequences, 5.1% of which show up once; around 2.6% is in the top ten. As to time point: pre-sensitization, week 0. Treatment of the sample: therapeutic diphenylcyclopropenone sensitization with weekly scalp DPC. Sequenced here: whole blood, sampled in connection with sensitization to the hapten diphenylcyclopropenone (DPC). Receptor source: a woman aged 50 to 60 with alopecia areata. Some clones in this sample may be carry-over from other donors' samples.

This clonotype was picked up many times. V usage is TRBV30 and J usage is TRBJ1-1, with a tentative D call TRBD1 (6 bases). The CDR3 covers 13 residues. The V end lost 0 bases, the J end lost 5 bases, and 10 bases lay between the germline ends. Germline V gives CDR1 GTSNPN, CDR2 SVGIG (reference sequence). The CDR3 is CAWSVGGGTEAFF. The CDR3 nucleotides are TGTGCCTGGAGTGTGGGAGGGGGAACTGAAGCTTTCTTT.

In this sample, this clonotype turned up many times. This sequence joins TRBV20-1 and TRBJ2-3, with D tentatively TRBD1 or TRBD2 (5 bases each). Germline CDR1 reads DFQATT; CDR2 reads SNEGSKA (reference sequence). The V and J ends lost 6 bases and 8 bases respectively, with 24 bases between them. CDR3 length: 15 amino acids. The CDR3 coding sequence is TGCAGTGCCTTCTCGGTCAAGGGGAGTATAGGTACGCAGTATTTT. Its translation is CSAFSVKGSIGTQYF.

This clonotype showed up many times. The V gene is TRBV20-1, the J gene TRBJ1-5; possible D gene TRBD1, 6 bases. Germline V CDR1 and CDR2: DFQATT, SNEGSKA (reference sequence). V lost 6 bases and J lost 0, with 9 bases in between. This CDR3 is 13 amino acids long. The CDR3: CSAKGDSNQPQHF. Here the CDR3 DNA reads TGCAGTGCAAAGGGGGATAGCAATCAGCCCCAGCATTTT.

This clonotype was counted at least ten times. J is TRBJ2-3 and V is TRBV7-2; 8 bases map to TRBD2. The CDR3 loop spans 17 amino acids. The V and J ends lost 2 bases and 2 bases, in that order; junction bases with no gene match: 9. Germline CDR1 SGHTA, CDR2 FQGNSA. This CDR3 reads CASSLPATGGITDTQYF. In DNA form, the CDR3 reads TGTGCCAGCAGCTTACCCGCTACGGGGGGGATCACAGATACGCAGTATTTT.

The chain carries TRBV27 and TRBJ1-2; D ambiguous. Trimming removed 4 bases from V and 7 bases from J, with 13 bases in between. This CDR3 is built from 13 residues. Germline CDR1 MNHEY, CDR2 SMNVEV (reference sequence). CDR3 DNA: TGTGCCAGCAGTTCCTCCGGGGTATCTGGCTACACCTTC. Its translation: CASSSSGVSGYTF.